This T cell receptor beta chain was obtained from a study of shared clonotypes between healthy human individuals. Clones were read by immunoSEQ multiplex PCR, and TCRdb kept only the in-frame ones, dropping some. Found here are 2 million to 2.5 million clones, about 90% of them singletons; the top ten hold about 0.41%. CDR3 size: 15 residues. The V gene's germline CDR1 is MGHDK and CDR2 SYGVNS. V lost 3 bases, J lost 0 bases, and 9 bases lay in between. The TCR comes from a man aged 18 to 29 in good health. Some clones in this sample may be carry-over from other donors' samples. The sequenced material came from naive CD4+ T cells from PBMCs. The sample's subset: CD45RA+ positively selected. This chain links TRBV25-1 with TRBJ1-5; D unclear. Written as DNA, the CDR3 is TGTGCCAGCAGTGACCGGCATGATAGCAATCAGCCCCAGCATTTT. Amino acids: CASSDRHDSNQPQHF.